This T cell receptor (beta chain) was captured in a study of control samples from healthy donors and cancer patients. Assay: immunoSEQ multiplex PCR; the TCRdb copy retains only in-frame clones and omits some. The profile covers 260,000 or so clones, with roughly 87% appearing a single time and more than 10% taken by the ten largest. Trimming took 0 bases from V and 9 from J, leaving 15 bases between them. Germline values: CDR1 MNHEY, CDR2 SVGAGI. CDR3 length: 16 amino acids. The sample taken for sequencing was PBMCs. The chain links TRBV6-5 to TRBJ1-6, with D tentatively TRBD1 (5 bases). This sequence originates from a woman in her sixties or seventies with lung cancer. The CDR3 coding sequence is TGTGCCAGCAGTTACTCCCCGGGACCGCTTGGTTCACCCCTCCACTTT. Its protein product is CASSYSPGPLGSPLHF.